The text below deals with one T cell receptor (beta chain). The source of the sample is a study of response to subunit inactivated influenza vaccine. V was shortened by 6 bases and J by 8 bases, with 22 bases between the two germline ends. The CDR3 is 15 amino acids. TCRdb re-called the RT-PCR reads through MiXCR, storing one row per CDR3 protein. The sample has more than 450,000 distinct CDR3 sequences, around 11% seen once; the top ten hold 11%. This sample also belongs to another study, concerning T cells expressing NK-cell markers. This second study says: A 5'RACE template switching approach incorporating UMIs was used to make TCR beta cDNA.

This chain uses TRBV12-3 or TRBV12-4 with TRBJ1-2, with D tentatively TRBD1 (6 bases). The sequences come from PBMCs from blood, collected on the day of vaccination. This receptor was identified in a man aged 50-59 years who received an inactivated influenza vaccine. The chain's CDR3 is CASSATGTLTGGYTF. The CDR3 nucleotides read TGTGCCAGCAGCGCAACAGGGACCCTCACCGGCGGCTACACCTTC.